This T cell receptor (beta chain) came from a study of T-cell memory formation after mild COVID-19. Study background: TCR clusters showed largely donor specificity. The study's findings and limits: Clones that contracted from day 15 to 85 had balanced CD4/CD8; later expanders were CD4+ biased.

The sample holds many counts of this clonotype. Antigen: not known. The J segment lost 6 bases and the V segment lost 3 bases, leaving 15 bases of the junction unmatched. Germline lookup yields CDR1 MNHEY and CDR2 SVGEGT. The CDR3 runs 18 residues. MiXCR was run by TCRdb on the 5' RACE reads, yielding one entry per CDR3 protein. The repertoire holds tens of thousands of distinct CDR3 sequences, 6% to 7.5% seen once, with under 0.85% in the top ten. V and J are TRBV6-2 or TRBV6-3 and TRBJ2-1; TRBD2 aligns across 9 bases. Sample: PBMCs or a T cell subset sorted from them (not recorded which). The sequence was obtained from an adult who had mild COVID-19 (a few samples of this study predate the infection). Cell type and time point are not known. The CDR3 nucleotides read TGTGCCAGCAGTTATTCGTCCTTCCGCGGGAGGGGCGGCAATGAGCAGTTCTTC. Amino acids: CASSYSSFRGRGGNEQFF.